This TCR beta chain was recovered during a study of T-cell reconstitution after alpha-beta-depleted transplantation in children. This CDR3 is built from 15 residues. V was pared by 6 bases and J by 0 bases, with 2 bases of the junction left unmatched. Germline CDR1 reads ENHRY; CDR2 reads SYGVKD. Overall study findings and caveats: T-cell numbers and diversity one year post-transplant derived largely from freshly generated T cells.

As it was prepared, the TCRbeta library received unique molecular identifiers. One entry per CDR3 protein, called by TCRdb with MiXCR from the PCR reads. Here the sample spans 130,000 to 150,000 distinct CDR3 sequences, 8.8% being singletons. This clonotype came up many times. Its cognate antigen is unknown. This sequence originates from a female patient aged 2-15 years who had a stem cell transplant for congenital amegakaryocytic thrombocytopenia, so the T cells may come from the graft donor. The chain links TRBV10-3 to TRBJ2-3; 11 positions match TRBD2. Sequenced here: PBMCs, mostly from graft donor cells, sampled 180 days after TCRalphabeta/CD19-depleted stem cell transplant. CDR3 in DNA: TGTGCCATCAGGAGACTAGCGGGAAGCACAGATACGCAGTATTTT. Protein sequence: CAIRRLAGSTDTQYF.